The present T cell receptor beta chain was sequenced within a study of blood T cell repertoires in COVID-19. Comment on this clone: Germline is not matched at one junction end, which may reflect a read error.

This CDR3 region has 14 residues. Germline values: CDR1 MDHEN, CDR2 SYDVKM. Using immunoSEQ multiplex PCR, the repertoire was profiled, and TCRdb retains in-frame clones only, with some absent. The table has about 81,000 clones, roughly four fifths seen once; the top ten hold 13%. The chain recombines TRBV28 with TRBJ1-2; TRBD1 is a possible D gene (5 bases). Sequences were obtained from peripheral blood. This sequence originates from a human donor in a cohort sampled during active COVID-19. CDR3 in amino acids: CTSSLWGAGGGYTF. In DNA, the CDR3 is TGTACCAGCAGTTTATGGGGTGCGGGGGGAGGCTACACCTTC.